Listed below are T cell receptor beta chains from one sample, sequenced in a study of molecular identifiers for immune sequencing clone quantification. TCRdb reprocessed the PCR reads with MiXCR, giving one entry per CDR3 protein. The sample carries fewer than 70,000 distinct CDR3 sequences, about a sixth recorded once. What was sequenced was naive CD8+ T cells from blood, with Jurkat cell RNA spiked in. The receptors stem from a human donor in good health. Some libraries in this study had Jurkat cell RNA spiked in. The CDR3 runs from the conserved cysteine through the conserved F or W. D genes are given only for firm matches. The size of a clone is reported for some rows only, either as once, few or many, or as a class for expanded clones.

clone_size,cdr3_length,d_call,v_call,j_call,cdr3_nt,cdr3_aa
.,15,TRBD2,TRBV4-2,TRBJ2-7,TGTGCCAGCAGCCAAGCTAGCGGGAGCTCCTACGAGCAGTACTTC,CASSQASGSSYEQYF
.,13,.,TRBV9,TRBJ2-5,TGTGCCAGCAGCGTAGGGGGCCAGTCGACCCAGTACTTC,CASSVGGQSTQYF
many,15,.,TRBV2,TRBJ2-7,TGTGCCAGCAGCGAATACGGGCAACTCCTCTACGAGCAGTACTTC,CASSEYGQLLYEQYF
many,13,.,TRBV9,TRBJ2-6,TGTGCCACTCGGGGGTCTGGGGCCAACGTCCTGACTTTC,CATRGSGANVLTF
.,13,.,TRBV5-6,TRBJ2-3,TGTGCCGGCAGCCCCAGGGTTGGAGATACGCAGTATTTT,CAGSPRVGDTQYF
.,13,TRBD1,TRBV5-6,TRBJ1-1,TGTGCCAGCAGCTTTGGGACAGGTCCAATGGGTTTCTTT,CASSFGTGPMGFF
.,13,.,TRBV5-3,TRBJ1-5,TGTGCCAGCAGCTTGCCAGAGTGGCAGCCCCAGCATTTT,CASSLPEWQPQHF
.,12,.,TRBV12-3/TRBV12-4,TRBJ1-1,TGTGCCTGCAGCCACGTAAGCACTGAAGCTTTCTTT,CACSHVSTEAFF
few,11,.,TRBV2,TRBJ2-1,TGTGCCAGCAGGACCTACAATGAGCAGTTCTTC,CASRTYNEQFF
many,13,.,TRBV19,TRBJ2-7,TGTGCCACCGGCCCTGGGAGCTCCTACGAGCAGTACTTC,CATGPGSSYEQYF